This T cell receptor (beta chain) came from a study of blood T cell repertoires in COVID-19. Study information: Sites in the United States, Italy and Spain provided acute and convalescent COVID-19 samples.

Participants, about 18 to 90 years old, spanned 24 US areas. The CDR3 covers 14 residues. The germline V and J ends were trimmed by 5 bases and 3 bases, with 13 bases remaining between them. The germline V gene encodes CDR1 LNHDA and CDR2 SQIVND (reference sequence). Libraries were prepared by immunoSEQ multiplex PCR; TCRdb keeps only in-frame clonotypes and omits some of them. This table has approximately 400,000 clones, roughly 80% appearing once. The clonotype was recovered from a woman in her 50s who had recovered from COVID-19. Sequences were obtained from PBMCs or T cells enriched from blood (not recorded which). The rearrangement uses TRBV19 and TRBJ1-2, with a possible D match to TRBD1 (6 bases). The CDR3 sequence is CASSGGLGDYGYTF. The CDR3 DNA sequence: TGTGCCAGTAGTGGGGGCCTCGGGGACTATGGCTACACCTTC.